The text below deals with one TCR beta chain. The antigen remains undetermined. This entry comes from a study of somatic mutations in cytotoxic T cells in rheumatoid arthritis. Study-wide context: Blood (roughly 28 ml EDTA) from each patient was taken right after diagnosis, before any treatment. Flow cytometric sorting isolated some V beta antibody-stained T-cell populations at nearly 100% purity, and among them were V beta1+ cells that underwent TCRB sequencing.

Repertoires were generated with immunoSEQ multiplex PCR, while TCRdb's copy carries only in-frame clones and drops some. The table has about 18,000 clones, 70% to 85% seen once; the top ten hold about 21%. Study outcomes and limitations: A slight TRBV07 underrepresentation in rheumatoid arthritis patients was reported without multiple-comparison adjustment. Patients with rheumatoid arthritis did not differ significantly from age-matched healthy controls in CD8+ T-cell clonality.

This CDR3 comprises 13 residues. Germline V lookup: CDR1 SGHRS, CDR2 YFSETQ. V lost 5 bases, J lost 0 bases, and 8 bases lay in between. The sequenced sample was CD8+ T cells sorted from blood. This rearrangement joins TRBV5-1 to TRBJ1-1, with unresolved D. This receptor was identified in an adult with rheumatoid arthritis. In nucleotides, the CDR3 is TGCGCCAGCAGTATTATCATGAACACTGAAGCTTTCTTT. It yields the protein CASSIIMNTEAFF.